Listed below are T cell receptor beta chains from one sample, sequenced in a study of a mutant IDH1 vaccine in newly diagnosed glioma. Libraries were prepared by immunoSEQ multiplex PCR; TCRdb keeps only in-frame clonotypes and omits some of them. The repertoire consists of approximately 50,000 clones, with 88% occurring once and the leading ten covering around 5.7%. These TCRs' antigens remain unknown. Specimen: PBMCs, collected from a glioma patient whose treatment included an IDH1 peptide vaccine. All receptors come from a woman in her thirties or forties with glioma. The CDR3 runs from the conserved cysteine through the conserved F or W. Fields, in order: J gene, V gene, D gene, CDR3 length, clone size, CDR3 protein, CDR3 DNA. The D gene is left open where the match is weak. Clone size appears in some rows only: once, few, many, or a class for an expanded clone.

J gene: TRBJ1-1
V gene: TRBV18
D gene: TRBD1
CDR3 length: 15
clone size: NA
CDR3 protein: CASSLLGTGITEAFF
CDR3 DNA: TGTGCCAGCTCCCTACTCGGGACAGGAATCACTGAAGCTTTCTTT

J gene: TRBJ2-7
V gene: TRBV5-5
D gene: TRBD1
CDR3 length: 18
clone size: NA
CDR3 protein: CASSQGPGQGPYSYEQYF
CDR3 DNA: TGTGCCAGCAGCCAAGGACCCGGACAGGGACCCTACTCCTACGAGCAGTACTTC

J gene: TRBJ1-2
V gene: TRBV20-1
D gene: NA
CDR3 length: 10
clone size: few
CDR3 protein: CSAEDIGYTF
CDR3 DNA: TGCAGTGCTGAGGACATTGGCTACACCTTC

J gene: TRBJ2-5
V gene: TRBV7-6
D gene: TRBD2
CDR3 length: 16
clone size: NA
CDR3 protein: CASSAGLAGDEETQYF
CDR3 DNA: TGTGCCAGCAGCGCCGGGCTAGCGGGAGATGAGGAGACCCAGTACTTC

J gene: TRBJ1-1
V gene: TRBV6-6
D gene: NA
CDR3 length: 14
clone size: NA
CDR3 protein: CASSTEDRNTEAFF
CDR3 DNA: TGTGCCAGCAGTACAGAGGACAGGAACACTGAAGCTTTCTTT

J gene: TRBJ2-1
V gene: TRBV7-8
D gene: NA
CDR3 length: 12
clone size: NA
CDR3 protein: CASNIVGNEQFF
CDR3 DNA: TGTGCCAGCAATATAGTGGGCAATGAGCAGTTCTTC

J gene: TRBJ2-7
V gene: TRBV7-2
D gene: TRBD1
CDR3 length: 14
clone size: NA
CDR3 protein: CASSLGTGYDEQYF
CDR3 DNA: TGTGCCAGCAGCTTGGGGACAGGGTATGACGAGCAGTACTTC

J gene: TRBJ2-2
V gene: TRBV7-8
D gene: NA
CDR3 length: 15
clone size: NA
CDR3 protein: CASSPRGGITGELFF
CDR3 DNA: TGTGCCAGCAGCCCCAGGGGGGGGATCACCGGGGAGCTGTTTTTT

J gene: TRBJ2-1
V gene: TRBV18
D gene: NA
CDR3 length: 18
clone size: NA
CDR3 protein: CASSPPVGQYQWYIEQFF
CDR3 DNA: TGTGCCAGCTCACCACCGGTAGGGCAGTACCAGTGGTACATCGAGCAGTTCTTC

J gene: TRBJ1-5
V gene: TRBV19
D gene: TRBD1
CDR3 length: 16
clone size: once
CDR3 protein: CASRKNRDRVNQPQHF
CDR3 DNA: TGTGCCAGTAGAAAAAACCGGGACAGGGTGAATCAGCCCCAGCATTTT

J gene: TRBJ1-2
V gene: TRBV25-1
D gene: NA
CDR3 length: 12
clone size: NA
CDR3 protein: CASSDEAKGYTF
CDR3 DNA: TGTGCCAGCAGTGATGAAGCGAAGGGCTACACCTTC

J gene: TRBJ1-6
V gene: TRBV5-6
D gene: NA
CDR3 length: 18
clone size: NA
CDR3 protein: CASSLGAGVIVGNSPLHF
CDR3 DNA: TGTGCCAGCAGCTTGGGTGCAGGGGTAATTGTTGGAAATTCACCCCTCCACTTT

J gene: TRBJ2-5
V gene: TRBV5-1
D gene: NA
CDR3 length: 16
clone size: NA
CDR3 protein: CASSFVGPGREETQYF
CDR3 DNA: TGCGCCAGCAGCTTCGTCGGACCCGGGAGAGAGGAGACCCAGTACTTC

J gene: TRBJ2-7
V gene: TRBV5-1
D gene: NA
CDR3 length: 15
clone size: NA
CDR3 protein: CASSLGTLIAYEQYF
CDR3 DNA: TGCGCCAGCAGCTTGGGAACCCTTATCGCCTACGAGCAGTACTTC

J gene: TRBJ2-1
V gene: TRBV18
D gene: TRBD2
CDR3 length: 15
clone size: NA
CDR3 protein: CASSPFLAAPGEQFF
CDR3 DNA: TGTGCCAGCTCACCATTTCTAGCGGCCCCAGGGGAGCAGTTCTTC

J gene: TRBJ1-2
V gene: TRBV4-2
D gene: NA
CDR3 length: 14
clone size: NA
CDR3 protein: CASSQGAGQHSYTF
CDR3 DNA: TGTGCCAGCAGCCAAGGAGCGGGACAACACTCCTACACCTTC

J gene: TRBJ2-1
V gene: TRBV5-1
D gene: TRBD2
CDR3 length: 16
clone size: NA
CDR3 protein: CASSFGGGGARNEQFF
CDR3 DNA: TGCGCCAGCAGCTTTGGTGGCGGGGGGGCGAGGAATGAGCAGTTCTTC

J gene: TRBJ2-1
V gene: TRBV28
D gene: NA
CDR3 length: 15
clone size: NA
CDR3 protein: CASSLTTPGNNEQFF
CDR3 DNA: TGTGCCAGCAGTTTGACTACCCCGGGCAACAATGAGCAGTTCTTC

J gene: TRBJ1-1
V gene: TRBV27
D gene: NA
CDR3 length: 15
clone size: NA
CDR3 protein: CASSRWDGPGTEAFF
CDR3 DNA: TGTGCCAGCAGTAGGTGGGACGGACCGGGGACTGAAGCTTTCTTT

J gene: TRBJ1-5
V gene: TRBV28
D gene: NA
CDR3 length: 15
clone size: once
CDR3 protein: CASRYRGAVNQPQHF
CDR3 DNA: TGTGCCAGCAGATACCGGGGGGCAGTCAATCAGCCCCAGCATTTT

J gene: TRBJ2-3
V gene: TRBV6-1
D gene: TRBD2
CDR3 length: 16
clone size: once
CDR3 protein: CASSELASGGTDTQYF
CDR3 DNA: TGTGCCAGCAGTGAACTAGCGAGCGGGGGTACAGATACGCAGTATTTT

J gene: TRBJ1-2
V gene: TRBV7-9
D gene: TRBD1
CDR3 length: 13
clone size: NA
CDR3 protein: CASSDTGDYGYTF
CDR3 DNA: TGTGCCAGCAGCGATACAGGGGACTATGGCTACACCTTC

J gene: TRBJ1-6
V gene: TRBV4-1
D gene: TRBD1
CDR3 length: 16
clone size: NA
CDR3 protein: CASSRVTGDNNSPLHF
CDR3 DNA: TGCGCCAGCAGCCGCGTCACAGGGGACAATAATTCACCCCTCCACTTT

J gene: TRBJ2-3
V gene: TRBV7-2
D gene: TRBD2
CDR3 length: 16
clone size: NA
CDR3 protein: CASSPGASGGTDTQYF
CDR3 DNA: TGTGCCAGCAGCCCTGGGGCTAGCGGGGGCACAGATACGCAGTATTTT

J gene: TRBJ1-5
V gene: TRBV4-3
D gene: NA
CDR3 length: 15
clone size: once
CDR3 protein: CASSQDGGAGQPQHF
CDR3 DNA: TGCGCCAGCAGCCAAGACGGAGGGGCGGGACAGCCCCAGCATTTT

J gene: TRBJ1-2
V gene: TRBV5-6
D gene: TRBD1
CDR3 length: 15
clone size: NA
CDR3 protein: CASSPTGGSNYGYTF
CDR3 DNA: TGTGCCAGCAGCCCGACAGGGGGGTCTAACTATGGCTACACCTTC

J gene: TRBJ2-7
V gene: TRBV6-1
D gene: NA
CDR3 length: 12
clone size: NA
CDR3 protein: CASSESPGLQYF
CDR3 DNA: TGTGCCAGCAGTGAATCCCCAGGCCTGCAGTACTTC

J gene: TRBJ2-7
V gene: TRBV19
D gene: NA
CDR3 length: 14
clone size: NA
CDR3 protein: CASSIAVVGYEQYF
CDR3 DNA: TGTGCCAGTAGTATAGCGGTCGTGGGCTACGAGCAGTACTTC

J gene: TRBJ2-7
V gene: TRBV6-5
D gene: NA
CDR3 length: 14
clone size: NA
CDR3 protein: CASTRSQGGYEQYF
CDR3 DNA: TGTGCCAGCACCCGGTCGCAGGGGGGATACGAGCAGTACTTC

J gene: TRBJ1-2
V gene: TRBV14
D gene: NA
CDR3 length: 13
clone size: NA
CDR3 protein: CASSQAGNYGYTF
CDR3 DNA: TGTGCCAGCAGCCAAGCTGGGAACTATGGCTACACCTTC

J gene: TRBJ1-2
V gene: TRBV2
D gene: TRBD1
CDR3 length: 14
clone size: NA
CDR3 protein: CASTKDAGGQGYTF
CDR3 DNA: TGTGCCAGCACCAAAGACGCAGGGGGCCAGGGCTACACCTTC

J gene: TRBJ2-5
V gene: TRBV7-7
D gene: NA
CDR3 length: 14
clone size: NA
CDR3 protein: CASSLSAGDGTQYF
CDR3 DNA: TGTGCTAGCAGCTTATCGGCCGGGGACGGGACCCAGTACTTC

J gene: TRBJ1-1
V gene: TRBV6-6
D gene: NA
CDR3 length: 12
clone size: NA
CDR3 protein: CASSYLYTEAFF
CDR3 DNA: TGTGCCAGCAGTTACTTGTACACTGAAGCTTTCTTT

J gene: TRBJ1-5
V gene: TRBV15
D gene: NA
CDR3 length: 17
clone size: NA
CDR3 protein: CATSRGLQGGSNQPQHF
CDR3 DNA: TGTGCCACCAGCAGAGGTCTACAGGGAGGGAGCAATCAGCCCCAGCATTTT

J gene: TRBJ2-6
V gene: TRBV4-1
D gene: NA
CDR3 length: 18
clone size: NA
CDR3 protein: CASSQDRGRSSGANVLTF
CDR3 DNA: TGCGCCAGCAGCCAGGATCGGGGCCGAAGCTCTGGGGCCAACGTCCTGACTTTC

J gene: TRBJ1-2
V gene: TRBV27
D gene: NA
CDR3 length: 12
clone size: NA
CDR3 protein: CATSDSPYGYTF
CDR3 DNA: TGTGCCACCTCTGACAGCCCCTATGGCTACACCTTC

J gene: TRBJ1-1
V gene: TRBV5-1
D gene: NA
CDR3 length: 13
clone size: NA
CDR3 protein: CASRDKMNTEAFF
CDR3 DNA: TGCGCCAGCAGAGACAAGATGAACACTGAAGCTTTCTTT

J gene: TRBJ2-2
V gene: TRBV6-1
D gene: NA
CDR3 length: 14
clone size: NA
CDR3 protein: CASSQTGTTGELFF
CDR3 DNA: TGTGCCAGCAGCCAAACAGGGACCACCGGGGAGCTGTTTTTT

J gene: TRBJ2-1
V gene: TRBV13
D gene: TRBD1
CDR3 length: 15
clone size: NA
CDR3 protein: CASSSSRQGDNEQFF
CDR3 DNA: TGTGCCAGCAGCTCCTCGCGACAGGGCGACAATGAGCAGTTCTTC

J gene: TRBJ2-7
V gene: TRBV18
D gene: TRBD1
CDR3 length: 13
clone size: NA
CDR3 protein: CASSLDTGGKTYF
CDR3 DNA: TGTGCCAGCTCACTAGATACAGGGGGAAAAACGTACTTC

J gene: TRBJ1-4
V gene: TRBV2
D gene: NA
CDR3 length: 19
clone size: NA
CDR3 protein: CASSVSVGWAPWSNEKLFF
CDR3 DNA: TGTGCCAGCAGTGTTTCGGTCGGATGGGCGCCCTGGTCTAATGAAAAACTGTTTTTT

J gene: TRBJ2-3
V gene: TRBV4-1
D gene: NA
CDR3 length: 16
clone size: NA
CDR3 protein: CASTSGRASSTDTQYF
CDR3 DNA: TGCGCCAGCACCTCGGGTAGGGCTTCTAGCACAGATACGCAGTATTTT

J gene: TRBJ1-4
V gene: TRBV13
D gene: NA
CDR3 length: 14
clone size: NA
CDR3 protein: CASSARGPNEKLFF
CDR3 DNA: TGTGCCAGCAGCGCCCGGGGCCCTAATGAAAAACTGTTTTTT

J gene: TRBJ2-7
V gene: TRBV4-3
D gene: NA
CDR3 length: 14
clone size: NA
CDR3 protein: CASSQDRAGYEQYF
CDR3 DNA: TGCGCCAGCAGCCAAGATAGGGCCGGCTACGAGCAGTACTTC

J gene: TRBJ2-7
V gene: TRBV6-5
D gene: TRBD1
CDR3 length: 15
clone size: NA
CDR3 protein: CASSYSTGAVYEQYF
CDR3 DNA: TGTGCCAGCAGTTACTCGACAGGGGCGGTCTACGAGCAGTACTTC

J gene: TRBJ1-5
V gene: TRBV7-8
D gene: TRBD1
CDR3 length: 21
clone size: NA
CDR3 protein: CASSLRQQGAMGEFSNQPQHF
CDR3 DNA: TGTGCCAGCAGCTTACGACAACAGGGGGCTATGGGGGAATTTAGCAATCAGCCCCAGCATTTT

J gene: TRBJ2-5
V gene: TRBV11-2
D gene: NA
CDR3 length: 15
clone size: NA
CDR3 protein: CASSLAGATQGTQYF
CDR3 DNA: TGTGCCAGCAGCTTAGCAGGAGCGACCCAAGGTACCCAGTACTTC

J gene: TRBJ1-2
V gene: TRBV19
D gene: NA
CDR3 length: 20
clone size: NA
CDR3 protein: CASSIFGGDAGSSFWYGYTF
CDR3 DNA: TGTGCCAGTAGTATATTCGGTGGAGATGCGGGAAGCTCATTTTGGTATGGCTACACCTTC

J gene: TRBJ2-2
V gene: TRBV9
D gene: NA
CDR3 length: 15
clone size: NA
CDR3 protein: CASSVAKTNTGELFF
CDR3 DNA: TGTGCCAGCAGCGTAGCAAAGACGAACACCGGGGAGCTGTTTTTT

J gene: TRBJ1-2
V gene: TRBV2
D gene: NA
CDR3 length: 10
clone size: NA
CDR3 protein: CASRQEGYTF
CDR3 DNA: TGTGCCAGCAGGCAGGAAGGCTACACCTTC

J gene: TRBJ1-1
V gene: TRBV6-5
D gene: TRBD1
CDR3 length: 15
clone size: NA
CDR3 protein: CASSSWDSLNTEAFF
CDR3 DNA: TGTGCCAGCAGTTCCTGGGACAGTCTGAACACTGAAGCTTTCTTT

J gene: TRBJ1-1
V gene: TRBV19
D gene: NA
CDR3 length: 15
clone size: NA
CDR3 protein: CASSILGRENTEAFF
CDR3 DNA: TGTGCCAGTAGTATTTTGGGCAGGGAAAACACTGAAGCTTTCTTT

J gene: TRBJ1-2
V gene: TRBV18
D gene: NA
CDR3 length: 16
clone size: NA
CDR3 protein: CASSPAFSETNYGYTF
CDR3 DNA: TGTGCCAGCTCACCCGCTTTTTCAGAGACCAACTATGGCTACACCTTC

J gene: TRBJ1-2
V gene: TRBV4-3
D gene: NA
CDR3 length: 14
clone size: NA
CDR3 protein: CASSQVSGNYGYTF
CDR3 DNA: TGCGCCAGCAGCCAAGTCTCAGGGAACTATGGCTACACCTTC

J gene: TRBJ1-2
V gene: TRBV7-2
D gene: NA
CDR3 length: 12
clone size: NA
CDR3 protein: CASSFPNYGYTF
CDR3 DNA: TGTGCCAGCAGCTTTCCTAACTATGGCTACACCTTC

J gene: TRBJ1-2
V gene: TRBV2
D gene: TRBD1
CDR3 length: 15
clone size: NA
CDR3 protein: CASSTGTVKRHGYTF
CDR3 DNA: TGTGCCAGTAGCACCGGGACAGTCAAACGGCATGGCTACACCTTC

J gene: TRBJ1-2
V gene: TRBV6-5
D gene: NA
CDR3 length: 14
clone size: NA
CDR3 protein: CASTDRGVNYGYTF
CDR3 DNA: TGTGCCAGCACCGACCGGGGGGTAAATTATGGCTACACCTTC

J gene: TRBJ2-5
V gene: TRBV30
D gene: TRBD2
CDR3 length: 15
clone size: NA
CDR3 protein: CAWSVAGGPQETQYF
CDR3 DNA: TGTGCCTGGAGTGTGGCGGGAGGGCCGCAAGAGACCCAGTACTTC

J gene: TRBJ1-6
V gene: TRBV27
D gene: NA
CDR3 length: 15
clone size: NA
CDR3 protein: CASSSGQINNSPLHF
CDR3 DNA: TGTGCCAGCAGTTCCGGACAAATAAATAATTCACCCCTCCACTTT